The sequence of this T cell receptor beta chain was determined in a study of blood T cells in healthy people across ages. At the level of the study: Template switching caught about one barcoded beta molecule for each two T cells.

Per-sample yields of isolated PBMCs were at least 6 million. With a J-beta primer mix and a sample-barcoded 5' primer, a second PCR ran about 7 to 12 cycles. TCRdb fed the 5' RACE reads into MiXCR, producing one record per CDR3 protein. This table holds hundreds of thousands of distinct CDR3 sequences, 48% found once. This CDR3 comprises 13 residues. Germline V gives CDR1 LGHDT, CDR2 YNNKEL (reference sequence). V dropped 0 bases and J dropped 4 bases, with 6 bases sitting between them. Sequencing was carried out using blood. This chain links TRBV3-1 with TRBJ1-2; D is unresolved. The sequence derives from a man aged 25-40 years in good health. This chain's CDR3 is CASSQEKVYGYTF. The CDR3 bases are TGTGCCAGCAGCCAAGAAAAGGTCTATGGCTACACCTTC.